These 23 T cell receptor beta chains originate from one sample sequenced in a study of T cell changes during pregnancy in multiple sclerosis (dated by TCRdb to 2018 to 2020). Libraries came from the immunoSEQ multiplex PCR assay. Entries here come from immuneACCESS through TCRdb and include only in-frame sequences with V and J called. Some clones fail to appear in such tables; in the studies checked, an unresolved V gene covers under half of the shortfall, and the cause of the remainder is unknown. Recorded for this sample are around 69,000 clones; around 90% of them occurred a single time. Of the sample, less than 5.5% is held by the ten largest clones. This specimen consisted of CD8+ T cells from peripheral blood mononuclear cells, obtained before pregnancy. All receptors come from a female donor with multiple sclerosis, enrolled in a pregnancy study.

The V and J genes are TRBV5-1 and TRBJ2-7; 7 nucleotides match TRBD2. From germline, CDR1 is SGHRS and CDR2 YFSETQ. This CDR3 contains 15 residues. V was pared by 0 bases and J by 1 base, with 4 bases of the junction left unmatched. The CDR3 bases are TGCGCCAGCAGCTTGGAAGGGAGGGAATCCTACGAGCAGTACTTC. This gives the protein CASSLEGRESYEQYF.

This clone was picked up a small number of times. The chain couples TRBV7-8 to TRBJ1-1; D possibly corresponds to TRBD1 (5 bases). Germline assignment: CDR1 SGHVS and CDR2 FQNEAQ. V lost 0 bases and J lost 3, with 14 bases in between. There are 16 residues in the CDR3. As DNA, the CDR3 is TGTGCCAGCAGCTTAGCGCGGGGCCCACGGGACACTGAAGCTTTCTTT. It translates to CASSLARGPRDTEAFF.

The V gene is TRBV7-8, the J gene TRBJ2-4; D ambiguous. Deletions cut 4 bases from V and 5 bases from J, with 6 bases between. The germline V gene encodes CDR1 SGHVS and CDR2 FQNEAQ. This CDR3 region has 12 residues. CDR3 nucleotides: TGTGCCAGCAGCTCCTCTCAAAACATTCAGTACTTC. The encoded protein is CASSSSQNIQYF.

The CDR3 sequence is CASSLAPGLVETQYF. CDR3 DNA sequence: TGTGCCAGCAGCTTAGCCCCCGGACTAGTAGAGACCCAGTACTTC. The chain carries TRBV11-2 and TRBJ2-5, with TRBD2 identical over 7 bases. CDR3 length: 15 residues. V lost 1 base, J lost 4 bases, and 6 bases stayed unmatched. Germline lookup yields CDR1 SGHAT and CDR2 FQNNGV.

The rearrangement joins TRBV13 to TRBJ2-5; 9 bases match TRBD2. V lost 2 bases and J lost 2; bases outside the gene matches: 3. Germline assignment: CDR1 PRHDT and CDR2 FYEKMQ (reference sequence). This CDR3 comprises 15 residues. The CDR3 spells CASSLLLAGQETQYF. For the CDR3, the DNA is TGTGCCAGCAGCTTACTCCTAGCGGGGCAAGAGACCCAGTACTTC. Variable domain in full (rest from reference TRBV13 and TRBJ2-5): AAGVIQSPRHLIKEKRETATLKCYPIPRHDTVYWYQQGPGQDPQFLISFYEKMQSDKGSIPDRFSAQQFSDYHSELNMSSLELGDSALYFCASSLLLAGQETQYFGPGTRLLVL.

This clone was seen just once. The gene calls are TRBV6-1 and TRBJ2-5; 8 nucleotides align to TRBD2. The CDR3 extends over 12 amino acids. Germline V gives CDR1 MNHNS, CDR2 SASEGT. The V and J ends lost 11 bases and 4 bases, in that order; junction bases with no gene match: 6. The CDR3: CAAGGDPETQYF. CDR3 bases: TGTGCCGCGGGGGGTGACCCAGAGACCCAGTACTTC.

The V call is TRBV7-9, the J call TRBJ2-7; the match to TRBD1 covers 7 bases. This CDR3 has 15 amino acids. The trim removed 5 bases at V and 4 bases at J, leaving 11 bases unmatched. The germline CDR1 and CDR2 sequences are SEHNR and FQNEAQ (reference sequence). The CDR3: CASSHRDRVQYEQYF. In nucleotides, the CDR3 is TGTGCCAGCAGCCACCGGGACAGAGTTCAATACGAGCAGTACTTC. The full variable domain, with the rest looked up from reference TRBV7-9 and TRBJ2-7, is DTGVSQNPRHKITKRGQNVTFRCDPISEHNRLYWYRQTLGQGPEFLTYFQNEAQLEKSRLLSDRFSAERPKGSFSTLEIQRTEQGDSAMYLCASSHRDRVQYEQYFGPGTRLTVT.

The table lists this clone with a count of one. The J gene is TRBJ2-1, the V gene TRBV7-2, with 13 bases that match TRBD2. CDR1 and CDR2 (germline): SGHTA, FQGNSA. J gave up 0 bases and V 4 bases, and 9 bases lay outside the gene matches. The CDR3 consists of 19 residues. In DNA, the CDR3 is TGTGCCAGCAGCTCGCCGGGACTAGCGGGGTTTAGCTCCTACAATGAGCAGTTCTTC. It yields the protein CASSSPGLAGFSSYNEQFF.

With regard to this clone: One end of the junction does not line up with germline, which may come from a read error. The chain joins TRBV7-7 to TRBJ2-2, with 8 bases aligning to TRBD2. CDR1 SSHAT and CDR2 FNYEAQ come from the germline V gene (reference sequence). The length of the CDR3 is 15 residues. The CDR3 DNA reads as TGTGCTAGCAGCTCGGGGGGGGGACACACCGGGGAGCTGTTTTTT. This gives the protein CASSSGGGHTGELFF.

The J gene is TRBJ1-5, the V gene TRBV10-2; D possibly corresponds to TRBD1 (5 bases). This CDR3 region has 15 residues. Germline CDR1 is WSHSY and CDR2 is SAAADI. The ends were cut back, 1 base at V and 0 bases at J, with 7 bases in the middle. The CDR3 region has the DNA TGCGCCAGCAGTGAGTTTACAGGTAGCAATCAGCCCCAGCATTTT. It yields the protein CASSEFTGSNQPQHF.

The chain employs TRBV9 and TRBJ2-1, with D unresolved. Germline assignment: CDR1 SGDLS and CDR2 YYNGEE. This CDR3 is built from 18 residues. Trimming stripped 4 bases from V and 0 bases from J, with 20 bases between. The CDR3 spells CASSNPQEVESSYNEQFF. Here the CDR3 DNA reads TGTGCCAGCAGCAATCCCCAAGAGGTGGAGAGCTCCTACAATGAGCAGTTCTTC.

V usage is TRBV6-7 and J usage is TRBJ1-4; D may be TRBD1 (5 bases). TRBV6-7 is an ORF for which the function is uncertain. The V end lost 8 bases, the J end lost 7 bases, and 20 bases lay between the germline ends. The CDR3 extends over 15 amino acids. The CDR3 reads CASAGTRAGFEKLFF. In DNA form, the CDR3 reads TGTGCCAGCGCCGGAACACGTGCAGGGTTTGAAAAACTGTTTTTT.

In this sample, this clone turned up a few times. The chain has TRBV13 and TRBJ1-4, with 8 bases that match TRBD1. The J segment lost 6 bases and the V segment lost 6 bases, leaving 0 bases of the junction unmatched. The CDR3 runs to 12 residues. Germline V gene lookup returns CDR1 PRHDT and CDR2 FYEKMQ (reference sequence). The CDR3 sequence: CASRTGDEKLFF. CDR3 DNA sequence: TGTGCCAGCAGGACAGGGGATGAAAAACTGTTTTTT.

The chain uses TRBV5-6 and TRBJ2-1; perhaps TRBD2 as D (6 bases). Germline assignment: CDR1 SGHDT and CDR2 YYEEEE. V gave up 5 bases and J gave up 4 bases, with 16 bases separating them. This CDR3 comprises 15 residues. CDR3 nucleotide sequence: TGTGCCAGCAGTTCTGGACGGGCGGGGTACAATGAGCAGTTCTTC. It codes for CASSSGRAGYNEQFF.

The CDR3 loop reads CASSQSGTYF. The DNA for the CDR3 is TGCGCCAGCAGTCAATCAGGGACTTACTTC. The J gene is TRBJ2-4, the V gene TRBV23-1, with D maybe TRBD2 (6 bases). TRBV23-1 is an ORF; its function is uncertain. Trimming left V 0 bases short and J 16 bases short, with 7 bases between. The CDR3 length is 10 residues.

The genes are TRBV6-5 and TRBJ2-3; TRBD2 matches at 8 bases. The J segment lost 2 bases and the V segment lost 8 bases, leaving 9 bases of the junction unmatched. The CDR3 spans 15 residues. The germline CDR1 and CDR2 sequences are MNHEY and SVGAGI. CDR3 loop: CASSPGGGYTDTQYF. The CDR3 nucleotides are TGTGCCAGCTCTCCGGGGGGGGGCTACACAGATACGCAGTATTTT.

The V and J genes are TRBV27 and TRBJ2-3; 10 positions agree with TRBD1. Germline V gene lookup returns CDR1 MNHEY and CDR2 SMNVEV (reference sequence). The CDR3 loop spans 17 amino acids. Trimming at V came to 7 bases and at J to 5 bases, leaving 15 bases not matched to a gene. CDR3 region: CASIETGGSERIDTQYF. The DNA of the CDR3 is TGTGCCAGCATTGAGACAGGGGGCAGCGAGAGAATAGATACGCAGTATTTT.

The chain is built from TRBV5-5 and TRBJ2-3; D is undetermined. CDR3 size: 16 residues. CDR1 is SGHKS, CDR2 YYEKEE, per germline (reference sequence). The V end lost 1 base, the J end lost 0 bases, and 12 bases lay between the germline ends. The CDR3 protein is CASSLFPRASTDTQYF. Written as DNA, the CDR3 is TGTGCCAGCAGCTTGTTCCCGAGAGCGAGCACAGATACGCAGTATTTT.

This chain connects TRBV19 to TRBJ2-7; a weak D match, TRBD1 (5 bases). V was clipped by 3 bases and J by 0 bases, with 12 bases between them. This CDR3 has 15 amino acids. CDR1 LNHDA and CDR2 SQIVND come from the germline V gene (reference sequence). The CDR3 DNA follows: TGTGCCAGTAGTATGCCAGGGATGAACTCCTACGAGCAGTACTTC. Amino acids: CASSMPGMNSYEQYF. The complete variable domain, with remaining parts taken from reference TRBV19 and TRBJ2-7, reads DGGITQSPKYLFRKEGQNVTLSCEQNLNHDAMYWYRQDPGQGLRLIYYSQIVNDFQKGDIAEGYSVSREKKESFPLTVTSAQKNPTAFYLCASSMPGMNSYEQYFGPGTRLTVT.

The V gene is TRBV5-8, the J gene TRBJ1-5; D unresolved. Germline values: CDR1 SGHTS, CDR2 YDEGEE. V was clipped by 4 bases and J by 4 bases, with 9 bases between them. The CDR3 is 13 amino acids. This CDR3 reads CASSQDLNQPQHF. Here the CDR3 DNA reads TGTGCCAGCAGCCAGGATCTTAATCAGCCCCAGCATTTT.

The V and J genes are TRBV19 and TRBJ2-6; tentative D call: TRBD2 (5 bases). V gave up 6 bases and J gave up 2 bases, with 5 bases separating them. This CDR3 is 13 amino acids long. Germline CDR1 LNHDA, CDR2 SQIVND (reference sequence). In DNA form, the CDR3 reads TGTGCCAGTAGGGGAGCTGGGGCCAACGTCCTGACTTTC. Its translation is CASRGAGANVLTF.

This clone has a handful of counts. The chain employs TRBV5-1 and TRBJ1-1; D might be TRBD1 (6 bases). V dropped 0 bases and J dropped 5 bases, with 11 bases sitting between them. Germline values: CDR1 SGHRS, CDR2 YFSETQ. The CDR3 consists of 14 residues. The CDR3 is CASSLAGDPTEAFF. The CDR3, as DNA: TGCGCCAGCAGCTTGGCAGGGGATCCAACTGAAGCTTTCTTT.

The gene calls are TRBV5-6 and TRBJ2-7; the D is unclear. CDR3 length equals 12 residues. The V end was cut by 0 bases, the J end by 6 bases, with 7 bases between. CDR1 and CDR2 from the germline V gene are SGHDT and YYEEEE. The CDR3 DNA is TGTGCCAGCAGCTTGGGGCCCTCCGAGCAGTACTTC. Amino acid sequence: CASSLGPSEQYF.